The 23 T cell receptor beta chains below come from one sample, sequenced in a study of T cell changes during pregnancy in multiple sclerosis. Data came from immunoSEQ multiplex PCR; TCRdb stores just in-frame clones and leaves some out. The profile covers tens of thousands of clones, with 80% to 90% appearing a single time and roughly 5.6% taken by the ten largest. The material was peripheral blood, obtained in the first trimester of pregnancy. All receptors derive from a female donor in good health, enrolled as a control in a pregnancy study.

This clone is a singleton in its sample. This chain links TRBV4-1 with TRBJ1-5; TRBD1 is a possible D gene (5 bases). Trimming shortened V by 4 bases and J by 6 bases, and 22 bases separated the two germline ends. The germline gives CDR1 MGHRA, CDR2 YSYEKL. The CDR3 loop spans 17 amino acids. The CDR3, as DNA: TGCGCCAGCAGCCGAGTGTTAGCTGGAGGGGAAAGTCAGCCCCAGCATTTT. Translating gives CASSRVLAGGESQPQHF.

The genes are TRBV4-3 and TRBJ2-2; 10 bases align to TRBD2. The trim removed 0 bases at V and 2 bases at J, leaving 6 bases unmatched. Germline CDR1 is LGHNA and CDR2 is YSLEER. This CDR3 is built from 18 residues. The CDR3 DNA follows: TGCGCCAGCAGCCAAGAGCCTAGCGGGGGACTAAACACCGGGGAGCTGTTTTTT. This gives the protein CASSQEPSGGLNTGELFF.

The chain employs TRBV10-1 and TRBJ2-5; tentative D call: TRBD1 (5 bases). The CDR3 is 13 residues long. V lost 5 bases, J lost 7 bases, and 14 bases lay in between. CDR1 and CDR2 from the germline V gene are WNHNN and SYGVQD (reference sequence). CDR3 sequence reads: CASSLEYQGTQYF. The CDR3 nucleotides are TGCGCCAGCAGTTTAGAGTATCAGGGGACCCAGTACTTC.

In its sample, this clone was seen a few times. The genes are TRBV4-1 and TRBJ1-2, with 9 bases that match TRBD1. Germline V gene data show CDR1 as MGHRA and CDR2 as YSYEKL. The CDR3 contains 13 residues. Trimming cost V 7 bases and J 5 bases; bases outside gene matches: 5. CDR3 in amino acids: CASIGTGRYGYTF. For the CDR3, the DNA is TGCGCCAGCATTGGGACAGGGCGGTATGGCTACACCTTC.

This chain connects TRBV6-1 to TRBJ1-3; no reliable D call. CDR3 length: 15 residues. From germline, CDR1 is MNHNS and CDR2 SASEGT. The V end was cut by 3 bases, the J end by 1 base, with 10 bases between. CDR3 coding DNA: TGTGCCAGCAGTGACTGGTCGGTATCTGGAAACACCATATATTTT. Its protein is CASSDWSVSGNTIYF.

Here the CDR3 reads CASSLLQGKGFNQPQHF. In nucleotides, the CDR3 is TGCGCCAGCAGCTTGCTACAGGGGAAAGGATTTAATCAGCCCCAGCATTTT. This chain links TRBV5-1 with TRBJ1-5; 7 nucleotides agree with TRBD1. With V trimmed by 1 base and J by 4 bases, 11 bases remained unmatched. Germline V gives CDR1 SGHRS, CDR2 YFSETQ. This CDR3 spans 17 amino acids. Filled out from reference TRBV5-1 and TRBJ1-5, the complete variable domain reads KAGVTQTPRYLIKTRGQQVTLSCSPISGHRSVSWYQQTPGQGLQFLFEYFSETQRNKGNFPGRFSGRQFSNSRSEMNVSTLELGDSALYLCASSLLQGKGFNQPQHFGDGTRLSIL.

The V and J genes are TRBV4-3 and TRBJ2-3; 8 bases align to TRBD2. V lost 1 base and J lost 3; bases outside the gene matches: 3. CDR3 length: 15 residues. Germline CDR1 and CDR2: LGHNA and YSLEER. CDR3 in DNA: TGCGCCAGCAGCCAAGCAAGCGGGGGAACAGATACGCAGTATTTT. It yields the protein CASSQASGGTDTQYF.

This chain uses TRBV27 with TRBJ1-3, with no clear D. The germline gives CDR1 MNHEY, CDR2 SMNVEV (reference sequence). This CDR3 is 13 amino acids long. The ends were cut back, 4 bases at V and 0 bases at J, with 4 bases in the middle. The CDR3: CASSWASGNTIYF. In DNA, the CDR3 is TGTGCCAGCAGTTGGGCCTCTGGAAACACCATATATTTT.

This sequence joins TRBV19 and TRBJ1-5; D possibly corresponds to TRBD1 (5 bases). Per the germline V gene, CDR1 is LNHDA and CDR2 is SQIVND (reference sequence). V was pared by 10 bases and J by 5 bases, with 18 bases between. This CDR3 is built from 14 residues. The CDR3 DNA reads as TGTGCCATCGCAGCAGGGACTTGGGATCAGCCCCAGCATTTT. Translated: CAIAAGTWDQPQHF.

This CDR3 reads CASSLGDRGGNQPQHF. The DNA for the CDR3 is TGTGCCAGCAGCTTGGGGGACAGGGGCGGGAATCAGCCCCAGCATTTT. The chain couples TRBV5-8 to TRBJ1-5, with 10 nucleotides matching TRBD1. The CDR3 runs to 16 residues. From germline, CDR1 is SGHTS and CDR2 YDEGEE. V lost 0 bases, J lost 4 bases, and 4 bases stayed unmatched.

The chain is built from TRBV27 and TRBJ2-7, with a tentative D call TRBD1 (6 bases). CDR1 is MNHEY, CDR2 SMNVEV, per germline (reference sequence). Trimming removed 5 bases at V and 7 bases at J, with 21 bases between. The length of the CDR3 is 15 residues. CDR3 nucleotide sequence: TGTGCCAGCAGTCCGGATCCGGGACAAAAAAGAGAGCAGTACTTC. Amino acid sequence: CASSPDPGQKREQYF.

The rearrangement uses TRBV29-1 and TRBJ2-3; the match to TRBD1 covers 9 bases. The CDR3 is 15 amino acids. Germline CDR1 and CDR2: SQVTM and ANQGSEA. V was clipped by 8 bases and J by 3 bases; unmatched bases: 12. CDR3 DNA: TGCAGCTCTACTCCGGAGACAGGGGGGACAGATACGCAGTATTTT. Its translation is CSSTPETGGTDTQYF.

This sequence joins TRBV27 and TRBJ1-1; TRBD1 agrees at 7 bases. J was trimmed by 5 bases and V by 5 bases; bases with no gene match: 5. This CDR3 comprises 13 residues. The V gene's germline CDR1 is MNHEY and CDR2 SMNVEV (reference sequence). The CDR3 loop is CASSQGQSTEAFF. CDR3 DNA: TGTGCCAGCAGTCAGGGACAGTCGACTGAAGCTTTCTTT.

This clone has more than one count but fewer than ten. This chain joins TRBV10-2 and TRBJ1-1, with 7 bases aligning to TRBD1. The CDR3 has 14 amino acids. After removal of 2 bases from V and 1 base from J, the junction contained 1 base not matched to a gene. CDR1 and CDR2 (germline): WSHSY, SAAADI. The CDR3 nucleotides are TGCGCCAGCAGTGAGGGGACAGCGAACACTGAAGCTTTCTTT. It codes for CASSEGTANTEAFF.

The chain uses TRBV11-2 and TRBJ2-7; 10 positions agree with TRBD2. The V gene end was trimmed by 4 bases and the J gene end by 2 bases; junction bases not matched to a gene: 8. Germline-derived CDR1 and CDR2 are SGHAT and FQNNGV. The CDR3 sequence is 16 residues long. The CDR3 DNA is TGTGCCAGCAGCTCTCTAGCGGGAGTAAACCCCTACGAGCAGTACTTC. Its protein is CASSSLAGVNPYEQYF.

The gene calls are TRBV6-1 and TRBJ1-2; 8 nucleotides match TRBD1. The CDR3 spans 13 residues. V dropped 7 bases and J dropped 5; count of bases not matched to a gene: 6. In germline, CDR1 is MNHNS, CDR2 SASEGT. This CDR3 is CASIIDRGYGYTF. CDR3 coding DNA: TGTGCCAGCATTATAGACAGGGGATATGGCTACACCTTC.

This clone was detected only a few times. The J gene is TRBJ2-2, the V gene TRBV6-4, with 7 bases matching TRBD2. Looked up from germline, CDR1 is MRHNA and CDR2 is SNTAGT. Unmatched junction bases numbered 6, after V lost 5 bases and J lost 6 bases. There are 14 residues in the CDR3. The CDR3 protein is CASSPSGDAGELFF. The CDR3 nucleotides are TGTGCCAGCAGTCCCAGCGGGGACGCCGGGGAGCTGTTTTTT.

This CDR3 is CASSLTTGGNSPLHF. CDR3 in DNA: TGTGCCAGCAGCTTAACGACAGGGGGTAATTCACCCCTCCACTTT. The rearrangement uses TRBV7-3 and TRBJ1-6; 9 nucleotides match TRBD1. The CDR3 length is 15 residues. Germline loops: CDR1 SGHTA, CDR2 FQGTGA. Germline trimming cut 0 bases from V and 6 bases from J; bases unmatched to any gene: 0.

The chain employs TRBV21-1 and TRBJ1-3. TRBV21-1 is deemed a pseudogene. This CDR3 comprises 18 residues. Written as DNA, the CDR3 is TGTGCCAGCAGCAAAGTGAGGGTACCCTTTCTCTCTGGAAACACCATATATTTT. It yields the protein CASSKVRVPFLSGNTIYF.

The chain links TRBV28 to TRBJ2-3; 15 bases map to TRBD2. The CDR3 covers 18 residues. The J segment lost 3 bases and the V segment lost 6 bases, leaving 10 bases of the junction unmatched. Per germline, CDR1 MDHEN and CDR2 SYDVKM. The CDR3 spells CASSAGGTSGRRTDTQYF. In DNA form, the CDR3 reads TGTGCCAGCAGCGCCGGGGGGACTAGCGGGAGGAGGACAGATACGCAGTATTTT.

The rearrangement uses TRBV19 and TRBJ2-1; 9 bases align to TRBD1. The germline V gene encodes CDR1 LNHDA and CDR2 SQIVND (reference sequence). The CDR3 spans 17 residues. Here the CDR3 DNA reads TGTGCTTCCGAATCCGGGACAGGGAACGGCTGGTCAAATGAGCAGTTCTTC. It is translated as CASESGTGNGWSNEQFF.

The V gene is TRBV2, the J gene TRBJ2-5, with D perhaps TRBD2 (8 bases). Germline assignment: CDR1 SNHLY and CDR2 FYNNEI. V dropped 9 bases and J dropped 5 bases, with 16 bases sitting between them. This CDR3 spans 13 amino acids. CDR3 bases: TGTGCCAGGTCGGGAGGGGGCCGGGAGACCCAGTACTTC. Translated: CARSGGGRETQYF.

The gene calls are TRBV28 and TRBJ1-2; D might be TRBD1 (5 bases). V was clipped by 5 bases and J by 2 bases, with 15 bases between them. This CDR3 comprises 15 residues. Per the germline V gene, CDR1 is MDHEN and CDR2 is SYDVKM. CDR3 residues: CASSRPGGGNYGYTF. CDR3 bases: TGTGCCAGCAGTCGCCCTGGGGGGGGGAACTATGGCTACACCTTC.